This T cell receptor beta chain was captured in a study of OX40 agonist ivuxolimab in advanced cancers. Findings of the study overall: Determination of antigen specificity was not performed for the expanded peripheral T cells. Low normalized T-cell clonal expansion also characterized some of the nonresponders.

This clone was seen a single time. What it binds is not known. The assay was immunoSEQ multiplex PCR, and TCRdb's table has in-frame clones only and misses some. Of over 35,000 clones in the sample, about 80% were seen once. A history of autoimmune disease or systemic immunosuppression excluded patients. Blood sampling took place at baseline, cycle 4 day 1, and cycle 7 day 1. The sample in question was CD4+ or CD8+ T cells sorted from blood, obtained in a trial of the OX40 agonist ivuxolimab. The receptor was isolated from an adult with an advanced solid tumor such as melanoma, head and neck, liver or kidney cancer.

The CDR3 DNA is TGTGCCTGGAGTCGGGGCCTATTCACCTACGAGCAGTACTTC. Translated: CAWSRGLFTYEQYF. The V gene is TRBV30, the J gene TRBJ2-7; TRBD1 or TRBD2 may be the D gene (5 bases each). Germline V gene sequence: CDR1 GTSNPN, CDR2 SVGIG (reference sequence). V lost 2 bases, J lost 2 bases, and 13 bases lay in between. CDR3 length: 14 amino acids.